This TCR beta chain was profiled in a study of CXCR3-negative and CXCR3-positive naive CD8 T cells. Overall study results and limits: From TRB CDR3 properties, TCR strength was inferred; surface CD5 did not differ between naive subsets. Both naive subsets had comparably high diversity; memory CD8+ cells much lower. TRBV-TRBJ usage was alike in naive CXCR3-negative and CXCR3-positive cells but differed in memory cells.

Triplicate sorting captured roughly 300,000 cells each from every CD8+ T cell subset. As regards this clonotype: Its target is unknown.

Each TRB cDNA library was prepared by 5' RACE (with UMI labels). From the 5' RACE reads, TCRdb lists one entry per CDR3 protein and no DNA. The sample table sets out under 85,000 distinct CDR3 sequences. The germline CDR1 and CDR2 sequences are SGDLS and YYNGEE. There are 15 residues in the CDR3. The receptor was derived from a human donor in good health. Some clones in this sample may be carry-over from other donors' samples. Source material: naive CXCR3- CD8+ T cells from blood. Subset here: CD45RO-CCR7+CD27+CD95- naive CD8+ T cells lacking CXCR3 (TNR3-). V gene TRBV9 combines with J gene TRBJ2-7; absent DNA, TCRdb's TRBD2 call cannot be checked. CDR3 protein: CASPRKRICSYEQYF.